A selection of T cell receptor beta chains follows, all from one sample in a study of T cells in lung cancer brain metastases. Method: immunoSEQ multiplex PCR; TCRdb's copy keeps in-frame clones and lacks some. The table lists 5,000 to 6,500 clones, approximately 90% of them singletons. Material for sequencing was tumor tissue from the primary lung tumor. The receptor set was obtained from a man aged 65 to 79 with non-small cell lung cancer. CDR3s include the opening cysteine and the closing phenylalanine or tryptophan.

v_call	j_call	cdr3_aa
TRBV5-1	TRBJ1-4	CASSLGPYRFNNEKLFF
TRBV5-1	TRBJ1-3	CASTKEGAVIGNTIYF
TRBV7-8	TRBJ2-2	CASSKDYRASGGELFF
TRBV18	TRBJ2-4	CASSSEDLQYF
TRBV5-8	TRBJ1-3	CASSLETGNGNTIYF
TRBV30	TRBJ2-7	CAWSVTGYEQYF
TRBV2	TRBJ1-5	CASSEYVGTNQPQHF
TRBV10-3	TRBJ1-2	CAIKTNYGYTF
TRBV10-2	TRBJ2-4	CASRNAGQNIQYF
TRBV6-5	TRBJ2-7	CASSSGATEYF
TRBV11-2	TRBJ1-2	CASSLDLVNYGYTF
TRBV5-1	TRBJ1-1	CASSLAPGDTEAFF
TRBV21-1	TRBJ1-2	CASSTSQTYDYTF
TRBV6-5	TRBJ1-5	CASRGGYGNQPQHF
TRBV19	TRBJ2-7	CASSLRDDSYEQYF
TRBV6-5	TRBJ1-2	CASRHDRGFYGYTF
TRBV5-1	TRBJ2-2	CASRPRARAGELFF
TRBV9	TRBJ2-3	CASSLTSGGSPRTDTQYF
TRBV6-1	TRBJ2-7	CASSNLGEEQYF
TRBV7-2	TRBJ1-5	CASSGGLGANQPQHF
TRBV6-1	TRBJ2-7	CASSLQDEQYF
TRBV18	TRBJ1-1	CASSQGQGSTEAFF